Presented here are 6 T cell receptor beta chains from one specimen sequenced in a study of T cells in Graves' hyperthyroidism and ophthalmopathy. Template material for amplifying TCR beta CDR3 regions consisted of RNA transcripts. HTBI primers were used for first-round RT-PCR of the TCR CDR3. In TCRdb, the multiplex PCR reads were re-called with MiXCR into one record per CDR3 protein. The sample records 300,000 to 400,000 distinct CDR3 sequences, roughly 15% being singletons. The source material was blood. These receptors were obtained from a woman aged 30 to 39 with Graves' ophthalmopathy.

This clonotype was seen ten or more times. The chain combines TRBV20-1 with TRBJ2-7; TRBD1 matches 10 bases. In germline, CDR1 is DFQATT, CDR2 SNEGSKA (reference sequence). The CDR3 totals 13 residues. The junction had 3 bases not matched to a gene; V was cut back by 6 bases and J by 1 base. The CDR3, as DNA: TGCAGTGCGGGGACAGGGGCTTCCTACGAGCAGTACTTC. It translates to CSAGTGASYEQYF.

The sample holds a few counts of this clonotype. A junction end diverges from the germline sequence, so it may reflect a read error. The chain is built from TRBV12-5 and TRBJ2-7; no firm D call. The length of the CDR3 is 13 residues. CDR1 LGHNT and CDR2 FRNRAP come from the germline V gene. The CDR3 region is CASGLAGDYGQYF. CDR3 coding DNA: TGTGCTAGTGGTTTGGCAGGAGATTACGGGCAGTACTTC. The variable domain in full, with the rest retrieved from reference TRBV12-5 and TRBJ2-7, is DARVTQTPRHKVTEMGQEVTMRCQPILGHNTVFWYRQTMMQGLELLAYFRNRAPLDDSGMPKDRFSAEMPDATLATLKIQPSEPRDSAVYFCASGLAGDYGQYFGPGTRLTVT.

V usage is TRBV13 and J usage is TRBJ2-5; 10 bases fit TRBD2. CDR1 is PRHDT, CDR2 FYEKMQ, per germline (reference sequence). The CDR3 is 16 amino acids. The V gene end was trimmed by 7 bases and the J gene end by 4 bases; junction bases not matched to a gene: 12. CDR3: CASTIGSGGAGETQYF. The CDR3 region has the DNA TGTGCCAGCACGATTGGAAGCGGGGGGGCCGGAGAGACCCAGTACTTC. The full variable domain, its missing parts supplied by reference TRBV13 and TRBJ2-5, is AAGVIQSPRHLIKEKRETATLKCYPIPRHDTVYWYQQGPGQDPQFLISFYEKMQSDKGSIPDRFSAQQFSDYHSELNMSSLELGDSALYFCASTIGSGGAGETQYFGPGTRLLVL.

This clonotype was recorded at least ten times. The rearrangement links TRBV2 to TRBJ1-5; tentative D call: TRBD1 (5 bases). CDR3 length equals 16 residues. V shed 2 bases and J shed 2 bases, with 13 bases lying between them. Germline CDR1 reads SNHLY; CDR2 reads FYNNEI. DNA of the CDR3: TGTGCCAGCAGTGAAAGGGACCGTACTGGCAATCAGCCCCAGCATTTT. Its protein product is CASSERDRTGNQPQHF. The full variable domain, in which reference TRBV2 and TRBJ1-5 provide the parts outside the CDR3, is EPEVTQTPSHQVTQMGQEVILRCVPISNHLYFYWYRQILGQKVEFLVSFYNNEISEKSEIFDDQFSVERPDGSNFTLKIRSTKLEDSAMYFCASSERDRTGNQPQHFGDGTRLSIL.

This clonotype was detected many times. The chain links TRBV28 to TRBJ1-1, with D maybe TRBD1 (5 bases). The ends were cut back, 6 bases at V and 7 bases at J, with 9 bases in the middle. The CDR3 has 11 amino acids. The germline gives CDR1 MDHEN, CDR2 SYDVKM. DNA for the CDR3: TGTGCCAGCAGACAGGTGTTTGAAGCTTTCTTT. Amino acids: CASRQVFEAFF.

The V call is TRBV7-9, the J call TRBJ1-1, with D tentatively TRBD1 (5 bases). Germline values: CDR1 SEHNR, CDR2 FQNEAQ (reference sequence). This CDR3 is 16 amino acids long. Trimming left V 1 base short and J 5 bases short, with 17 bases between. CDR3 nucleotides: TGTGCCAGCAGCTTAGGGCAGGGAGGGTCGGGGACTGAAGCTTTCTTT. It is translated as CASSLGQGGSGTEAFF.